This entry describes one T cell receptor beta chain. Its antigen remains unknown. The ends were cut back, 4 bases at V and 1 base at J, with 10 bases in the middle. This CDR3 has 14 residues. Germline assignment: CDR1 MRHNA and CDR2 SNTAGT. These data belong to a study of cytomegalovirus exposure and HLA in healthy donors. Study conclusions and caveats: The authors reported that TCR beta sequences could predict HLA-A and HLA-B alleles. These predictions were accurate for most subjects in the first cohort. Reportedly, fewer N-insertions than the roughly 700-donor mean appeared in an Asian-associated ancestry cluster in a later analysis.

A multiplex PCR was run with 60 Vbeta primers and 13 Jbeta primers. Source study methods: Counted up in a later analysis, unique TCR beta chains came to around 80 million, with around 12 million shared. Some clones are missing from TCRdb's copy, which holds only in-frame ones; the method was immunoSEQ multiplex PCR. The V and J calls and clone size were taken over from that table, and D and trimming were inferred from the DNA. The table shows over 150,000 clones, with 55% to 80% occurring only once. Nominal health characterized the donors when sampled, though unrecorded immune exposures were likely.

The sequenced material came from PBMCs. V gene TRBV6-4 combines with J gene TRBJ1-1; D call uncertain. This TCR derives from a young woman in good health and CMV-seropositive. CDR3 DNA: TGTGCCAGCAGTGTCCAAGCAGGGAACACTGAAGCTTTCTTT. Protein: CASSVQAGNTEAFF.